Listed below are T cell receptor beta chains from one sample, sequenced in a study of blood T cell repertoires in COVID-19. TCRdb keeps only in-frame clones here, not all; method: immunoSEQ multiplex PCR. Of 250,000 or so clones listed, roughly 89% are singletons. Sample: peripheral blood. The receptors were sampled from a woman aged 40 to 49 who had recovered from COVID-19. CDR3s include the opening cysteine and the closing phenylalanine or tryptophan. A D gene is named only where the DNA matches it firmly. Some rows mark clone size as missing; the rest say once, few, many or name a class of expanded clone.

size: once; D: TRBD1; V: TRBV28; J: TRBJ1-2; CDR3: CASSVGLGGQGRGYTF; DNA: TGTGCCAGCAGTGTTGGTTTAGGGGGACAGGGCAGGGGCTACACCTTC
size: once; D: TRBD1; V: TRBV5-1; J: TRBJ2-3; CDR3: CASSPLPGTGADTQYF; DNA: TGCGCCAGCAGCCCCCTTCCTGGGACAGGGGCAGATACGCAGTATTTT
size: .; D: TRBD1; V: TRBV9; J: TRBJ1-2; CDR3: CASNRGRSDGYTF; DNA: TGTGCCAGCAATAGGGGGCGCTCGGATGGCTACACCTTC
size: .; D: .; V: TRBV5-6; J: TRBJ1-2; CDR3: CASSLDYRETGYTF; DNA: TGTGCCAGCAGCTTGGATTACAGGGAGACTGGCTACACCTTC
size: once; D: TRBD2; V: TRBV7-8; J: TRBJ2-1; CDR3: CASSLANMGLASNEQFF; DNA: TGTGCCAGCAGCTTAGCGAACATGGGACTAGCTTCCAATGAGCAGTTCTTC
size: .; D: .; V: TRBV4-3; J: TRBJ1-5; CDR3: CASSPYRQSQPQHF; DNA: TGCGCCAGCAGCCCCTACAGACAGTCTCAGCCCCAGCATTTT
size: once; D: TRBD2; V: TRBV10-3; J: TRBJ2-3; CDR3: CATSGTSTDTQYF; DNA: TGTGCCACTAGCGGGACCAGCACAGATACGCAGTATTTT
size: .; D: .; V: TRBV21-1; J: TRBJ1-6; CDR3: CASSPSDRGRFRSYNSPLHF; DNA: TGTGCCAGCAGCCCCTCGGACAGGGGGCGTTTCCGCTCCTATAATTCACCCCTCCACTTT
size: .; D: .; V: TRBV19; J: TRBJ1-5; CDR3: CASSMWSQALNQPQHF; DNA: TGTGCCAGTAGTATGTGGTCACAGGCCCTCAATCAGCCCCAGCATTTT
size: .; D: .; V: TRBV15; J: TRBJ2-2; CDR3: CATSRGGDTGELFF; DNA: TGTGCCACCAGCAGAGGCGGAGACACCGGGGAGCTGTTTTTT
size: .; D: .; V: TRBV5-4; J: TRBJ2-3; CDR3: CASSNDRFTDTQYF; DNA: TGTGCCAGCAGTAACGACAGATTTACAGATACGCAGTATTTT
size: .; D: TRBD1; V: TRBV28; J: TRBJ1-5; CDR3: CASSNGQGAYQPQHF; DNA: TGTGCCAGCAGTAACGGACAGGGGGCTTATCAGCCCCAGCATTTT
size: .; D: .; V: TRBV10-3; J: TRBJ2-5; CDR3: CAISGSGEETQYF; DNA: TGTGCCATCAGTGGGTCCGGAGAAGAGACCCAGTACTTC
size: .; D: .; V: TRBV3-1/TRBV3-2; J: TRBJ2-7; CDR3: CASSQVSRVEQYF; DNA: TGTGCCAGCAGCCAAGTCTCCAGGGTCGAGCAGTACTTC
size: .; D: .; V: TRBV4-3; J: TRBJ1-1; CDR3: CASSQYEGDTEAFF; DNA: TGCGCCAGCAGCCAATACGAGGGGGACACTGAAGCTTTCTTT